The 9 T cell receptor beta chains below all came from one sample that was sequenced in a study of CD4+ T cells in melanoma. The table came from immunoSEQ multiplex PCR; TCRdb's copy has only in-frame clones and leaves some out. The sample holds approximately 7,000 clones; 65% are singletons and the top ten take 22%. Sequencing was carried out using cells from a culture (not recorded whether cultured in vitro). These receptor sequences come from a human donor with melanoma.

The CDR3 bases are TGTGCCACCAGCAGAGATAGTTGGGGACAGGGTCAGCAGCCCCAGCATTTT. Translating gives CATSRDSWGQGQQPQHF. The chain is built from TRBV15 and TRBJ1-5, with 9 nucleotides matching TRBD1. The J segment lost 7 bases and the V segment lost 0 bases, leaving 10 bases of the junction unmatched. This CDR3 has 17 residues. In germline, CDR1 is LNHNV, CDR2 YYDKDF (reference sequence).

The chain has TRBV3-1 (or the pseudogene TRBV3-2) and TRBJ2-7; D possibly matches TRBD1 or TRBD2 (5 bases each). CDR1 LGHDT and CDR2 YNNKEL come from the germline V gene (reference sequence). The CDR3 is 12 residues long. V was trimmed by 1 base and J by 4 bases, leaving 5 bases between them. Here the CDR3 reads CASSQGGYEQYF. DNA of the CDR3: TGTGCCAGCAGCCAAGGGGGGTACGAGCAGTACTTC.

By share of the sample, this clone is large. The gene calls are TRBV6-5 and TRBJ2-7; 7 nucleotides match TRBD2. The ends lost 2 bases at V and 9 bases at J; junction bases unmatched: 4. CDR1 is MNHEY, CDR2 SVGAGI, per germline. The CDR3 has 12 residues. The DNA of the CDR3 is TGTGCCAGCAGTTACGACGGGACTATGCAGTACTTC. It encodes CASSYDGTMQYF.

The V and J genes are TRBV6-6 and TRBJ2-3; D call uncertain. There are 17 residues in the CDR3. The germline CDR1 and CDR2 sequences are MNHNY and SVGAGI (reference sequence). Trimming stripped 5 bases from V and 2 bases from J, with 20 bases between. The CDR3 nucleotides read TGTGCCAGCAGTCTGGGCGCCTTAGCTTTGGACACAGATACGCAGTATTTT. Protein product: CASSLGALALDTDTQYF.

The V gene is TRBV7-8, the J gene TRBJ2-1, with 11 bases matching TRBD2. The J segment lost 6 bases and the V segment lost 5 bases, leaving 6 bases of the junction unmatched. This CDR3 spans 15 amino acids. Germline CDR1 is SGHVS and CDR2 is FQNEAQ. CDR3 bases: TGTGCCAGCAGCGGTAGCGGGGGGGCTTTCAATGAGCAGTTCTTC. Translation: CASSGSGGAFNEQFF.

This chain links TRBV6-6 with TRBJ2-5; 9 positions agree with TRBD2. The V segment lost 6 bases and the J segment 3 bases; nucleotides outside the gene matches: 2. The CDR3 covers 13 residues. The germline V gene encodes CDR1 MNHNY and CDR2 SVGAGI (reference sequence). DNA for the CDR3: TGTGCCAGCAGAGAGCGGGGGGAAGAGACCCAGTACTTC. Protein sequence: CASRERGEETQYF.

The J gene is TRBJ1-1, the V gene TRBV30, with unresolved D. Germline V gene data show CDR1 as GTSNPN and CDR2 as SVGIG (reference sequence). The V and J ends lost 2 bases and 1 base respectively, with 8 bases between them. The CDR3 spans 13 residues. CDR3 sequence: CAWSPDGNTEAFF. In DNA form, the CDR3 reads TGTGCCTGGAGTCCAGACGGGAACACTGAAGCTTTCTTT.

The rearrangement links TRBV7-2 to TRBJ2-7; D is undetermined. The CDR3 runs to 14 residues. Deletions cut 5 bases from V and 3 bases from J, with 14 bases between. The germline gives CDR1 SGHTA, CDR2 FQGNSA. CDR3 amino acids: CASSVQSLVYEQYF. The CDR3, as DNA: TGTGCCAGCAGCGTCCAATCACTGGTCTACGAGCAGTACTTC.

The genes are TRBV2 and TRBJ1-2; no clear D. V was pared by 0 bases and J by 7 bases, with 9 bases between. Germline CDR1 is SNHLY and CDR2 is FYNNEI. The CDR3 runs to 13 residues. CDR3 sequence (DNA): TGTGCCAGCAGTGAAGCATGGCAGGCTGGCTACACCTTC. It is translated as CASSEAWQAGYTF.